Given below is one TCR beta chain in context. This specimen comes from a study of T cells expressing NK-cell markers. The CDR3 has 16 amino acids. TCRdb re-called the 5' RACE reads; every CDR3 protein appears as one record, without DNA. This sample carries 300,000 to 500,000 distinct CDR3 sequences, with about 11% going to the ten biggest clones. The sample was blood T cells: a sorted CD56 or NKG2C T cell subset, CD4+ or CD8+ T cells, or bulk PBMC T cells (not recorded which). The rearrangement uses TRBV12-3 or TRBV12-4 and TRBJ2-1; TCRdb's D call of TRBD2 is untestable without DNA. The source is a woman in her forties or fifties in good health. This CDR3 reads CASSPPRTSGSVEQFF.